This T cell receptor (beta chain) is drawn from a study of T cell responses to AZD1222 COVID-19 vaccine. The overall study: Both about-4-week and about-12-week second-dose recipients were combined.

The V gene lost 0 bases and the J gene lost 0 bases, with 23 bases spanning the gap. Germline CDR1 SGDLS, CDR2 YYNGEE. This CDR3 is built from 20 residues. Study outcomes and limitations: Epitopes outside B.1.351 and B.1.1.7 mutated regions reportedly drew nearly half of spike TCRs. Receipt of two AZD1222 doses was followed by a rise in Spike-specific TCR breadth and depth. Repertoire sampling was restricted to post-peak T cell response timepoints.

Produced via immunoSEQ multiplex PCR; TCRdb's table is partial and in-frame only. The sample lists 100,000 or so clones; approximately 81% were seen once. Concerning this clone: Its specificity is unknown.

Sample: peripheral blood, taken on day 0 of AZD1222 vaccination. V and J are TRBV9 and TRBJ2-3; D is ambiguous. The TCR was taken from an adult in good health. The DNA for the CDR3 is TGTGCCAGCAGCGTAGGAGGTTCAGGACCTTCAGTCATTAGCACAGATACGCAGTATTTT. The encoded protein is CASSVGGSGPSVISTDTQYF.